These T cell receptor beta chains were read from a single sample in a study of blood T cell repertoires in COVID-19. Produced via immunoSEQ multiplex PCR; TCRdb's table is partial and in-frame only. The table lists around 96,000 clones, about 96% of them singletons. Specimen: peripheral blood. Receptors were obtained from a human donor with active COVID-19. The donor label of this sample is uncertain. CDR3s include the opening cysteine and the closing phenylalanine or tryptophan. D genes are given only for firm matches.

v_gene	d_gene	j_gene	CDR3nt	CDR3aa
TRBV19	TRBD1	TRBJ1-1	TGTGCCAGTAGTAAAAGGACAGGGGGGATGATCGGGAACACTGAAGCTTTCTTT	CASSKRTGGMIGNTEAFF
TRBV24-1	NA	TRBJ2-2	TGTGCCACCAGCCCCCTCCCCACCGGGGAGCTGTTTTTT	CATSPLPTGELFF
TRBV20-1	NA	TRBJ2-7	TGCAGCTCCTTGAAGCGGCACGAGCAGTACTTC	CSSLKRHEQYF
TRBV28	TRBD2	TRBJ2-7	TGTGCCAGCAGTTGGGGGGGTGGGGACGAGCAGTACTTC	CASSWGGGDEQYF
TRBV4-2	TRBD2	TRBJ2-1	TGTGCCAGCAGCCAAGGAAATCCTAGCGGCTACAATGAGCAGTTCTTC	CASSQGNPSGYNEQFF
TRBV25-1	NA	TRBJ2-1	TGTGCCAGCAGTGCCGGACTGACGAGACAGTTCTTC	CASSAGLTRQFF
TRBV28	TRBD2	TRBJ2-7	TGTGCCAGCAGCCGCTGGGGGGGTTTGTACGAGCAGTACTTC	CASSRWGGLYEQYF
TRBV6-2/TRBV6-3	NA	TRBJ2-2	TGTGCCAGCAGTTCCGGTCTGGGGAGAGGCGTCGGGGACGGGGAGCTGTTTTTT	CASSSGLGRGVGDGELFF
TRBV12-5	NA	TRBJ2-2	TGTGCTAGTGGTTTGGTATCTACCAACACCGGGGAGCTGTTTTTT	CASGLVSTNTGELFF
TRBV19	TRBD1	TRBJ1-6	TGTGCCAGTAGTACCGACAGGGGGAATAATTCACCCCTCCACTTT	CASSTDRGNNSPLHF
TRBV7-6	TRBD1	TRBJ1-5	TGTGCCAGCAGCTTGGGACAGGCGGGTCAGCCCCAGCATTTT	CASSLGQAGQPQHF
TRBV5-1	TRBD1	TRBJ1-1	TGCGCCAGCAGCCCCCGGACAGGGGAGACGACTGAAGCTTTCTTT	CASSPRTGETTEAFF
TRBV3-1/TRBV3-2	TRBD2	TRBJ2-1	TGTGCCAGCAGCCAAGATCTGCCAGCGGGGACCTTTCCCTACAATGAGCAGTTCTTC	CASSQDLPAGTFPYNEQFF
TRBV7-6	TRBD1	TRBJ2-7	TGTGCCAGCAGCCCAGACACAGGGGCGGGCGAGCAGTACTTC	CASSPDTGAGEQYF